Listed below are T cell receptor beta chains from one sample, sequenced in a study of T cells after yellow fever vaccination. TCRdb reprocessed the 5' RACE reads via MiXCR and lists one record per CDR3 protein. Found here are roughly 320,000 distinct CDR3 sequences, about 10% of them singletons; the top ten hold 3% to 3.5%. The source was CD4+ T cells sorted from PBMCs, collected 45 days after the yellow fever booster vaccination. The source is a man between 18 and 29 years old who received the YFV17D yellow fever vaccine. The CDR3 runs from the conserved cysteine through the conserved F or W. Each record gives: clone size, V gene, D gene, J gene, CDR3 DNA, CDR3 protein. D genes are given only for firm matches. The size entry is marked missing in some rows and otherwise reads once, few, many or a size class.

>NA|TRBV5-6|NA|TRBJ1-5
TGTGCCAGCAGCAACCAGCCCGGGACCCGACTACATTTT
CASSNQPGTRLHF
>NA|TRBV28|NA|TRBJ2-5
TGTGCCAGCAGTTCCGGCAGGGATGAGACCCAGTACTTC
CASSSGRDETQYF
>many|TRBV7-8|TRBD2|TRBJ2-2
TGTGCCAGCAGCCCTTTGAGCGGGGGGAACACCGGGGAGCTGTTTTTT
CASSPLSGGNTGELFF
>NA|TRBV5-1|TRBD2|TRBJ2-7
TGCGCCAGCAGCTTGGTGGCTAGCGGGGTCTACGAGCAGTACTTC
CASSLVASGVYEQYF
>few|TRBV9|NA|TRBJ2-5
TGTGCCAGCAGCGTAGGGGCACAAGAGACCCAGTACTTC
CASSVGAQETQYF
>few|TRBV6-5|TRBD1|TRBJ2-3
TGTGCCAGCAGTTACGGGACAGGGGTTCCAGATACGCAGTATTTT
CASSYGTGVPDTQYF
>NA|TRBV6-1|NA|TRBJ1-2
TGTGCCAGCATACGACGGCCCGGAATAACCGCTAACTATGGCTACACCTTC
CASIRRPGITANYGYTF
>few|TRBV7-9|NA|TRBJ1-2
TGTGCCAGCAGCTCAGAAACTAACTATGGCTACACCTTC
CASSSETNYGYTF
>few|TRBV30|NA|TRBJ2-4
TGTGCCTGGAGTGTAGGTGTGGGGGGAAACATTCAGTACTTC
CAWSVGVGGNIQYF
>NA|TRBV10-3|TRBD1|TRBJ2-1
TGTGCCATCAGTGAGTTCACGGGACAGCTCTTCAATGAGCAGTTCTTC
CAISEFTGQLFNEQFF